This is a list of T cell receptor beta chains from one sample in a study of blood T cell repertoires in COVID-19. Some clones are missing from TCRdb's copy, which holds only in-frame ones; the method was immunoSEQ multiplex PCR. The sample has a few hundred thousand clones, 87% seen once; the top ten hold approximately 6%. The sequencing sample was made of PBMCs or T cells enriched from blood (not recorded which). These receptors were taken from a woman aged 25-40 years who had recovered from COVID-19. Both conserved end residues are part of each CDR3. A D gene is named only where the DNA matches it firmly. Clone size, where shown, is once, few, many, or a class for clones that have expanded.

TRBJ1-2 TRBV11-2 TRBD1 once TGTGCCAGCAGCTTTGGAGGGGGCTCGGATGGCTACACCTTC CASSFGGGSDGYTF
TRBJ2-7 TRBV30 . . TGTGCCTGGAGCTTAGCGCGCTCCTACGAGCAGTACTTC CAWSLARSYEQYF
TRBJ1-4 TRBV7-9 . . TGTGCCAGCTCCACCGGGGAAAAACTGTTTTTT CASSTGEKLFF
TRBJ1-2 TRBV27 TRBD1 . TGTGCCAGCAGTGTTGGGACAGGGGGCTTTGGCTACACCTTC CASSVGTGGFGYTF
TRBJ2-6 TRBV30 TRBD2 . TGTGCCTGGAGTTACCCGGCTAGCGGGGTGCCCTCTGGGGCCAACGTCCTGACTTTC CAWSYPASGVPSGANVLTF
TRBJ1-2 TRBV19 TRBD1 once TGTGCCAGTAGTTTCGACAGGGGCTTGTATGGCTACACCTTC CASSFDRGLYGYTF
TRBJ1-6 TRBV5-6 . . TGTGCCAGCAGCTTGGGGACACGAGACTATAATTCACCCCTCCACTTT CASSLGTRDYNSPLHF
TRBJ2-3 TRBV7-2 TRBD2 once TGTGCCAGCAGCTCACCGATAGCGGGGGCCAGCACAGATACGCAGTATTTT CASSSPIAGASTDTQYF
TRBJ1-4 TRBV30 . . TGTGCCTGGAATCGGGTCCCTGGGGAAAAACTGTTTTTT CAWNRVPGEKLFF
TRBJ1-5 TRBV5-6 TRBD1 . TGTGCCAGCAGCTTGACAGGGGGCCATACCAATCAGCCCCAGCATTTT CASSLTGGHTNQPQHF
TRBJ1-6 TRBV19 . . TGTGCCAGTAGTATCCCAACATCCGGAGGTTCACCCCTCCACTTT CASSIPTSGGSPLHF
TRBJ2-1 TRBV6-5 TRBD2 . TGTGCCAGCTTCAGCGAGCGGGGGTACAATGAGCAGTTCTTC CASFSERGYNEQFF
TRBJ1-2 TRBV11-2 . . TGTGCCAGCAGCGAGATCCGGGGTGCCCTGTCCTCTAACTATGGCTACACCTTC CASSEIRGALSSNYGYTF
TRBJ1-5 TRBV2 TRBD1 . TGTGCCAGCAGTGAAGAACAGGGGGCAAGGAGGCAGCCCCAGCATTTT CASSEEQGARRQPQHF
TRBJ2-2 TRBV4-2 TRBD1 . TGTGCCAGCAGCCGCCTCGGGACAGGAAACACCGGGGAGCTGTTTTTT CASSRLGTGNTGELFF
TRBJ1-1 TRBV6-6 . . TGTGCCAGCAGTATCGGGGGGTACACTGAAGCTTTCTTT CASSIGGYTEAFF